The rows below give T cell receptor beta chains drawn from one sample of a study of control samples from healthy donors and cancer patients. Assay: immunoSEQ multiplex PCR; the TCRdb copy retains only in-frame clones and omits some. The table has roughly 150,000 clones, nearly 95% seen once. The specimen sequenced was blood. These receptors all stem from a man aged 50-59 years in good health. CDR3s include the opening cysteine and the closing phenylalanine or tryptophan. The order of the fields is CDR3 DNA, CDR3 protein, D gene, clone size, J gene, V gene. D genes are given only for firm matches. Not every row has a clone size; where given, it reads once, few, many or a size class.

TGTGCCAGCAGTGAAGCGCGCCATCAGCCCCAGCATTTT	CASSEARHQPQHF	NA	NA	TRBJ1-5	TRBV6-1
TGTGCCAGCAGCCTGGCGACTAGCTTTTCCGAGCAGTACTTC	CASSLATSFSEQYF	TRBD2	NA	TRBJ2-7	TRBV7-8
TGTGCCAGCAGTTTACCTAACTACGAGCAGTACTTC	CASSLPNYEQYF	NA	NA	TRBJ2-7	TRBV28
TGTGCCAGCAGCCCGACTAGAGCCAATGAGCAGTTCTTC	CASSPTRANEQFF	NA	NA	TRBJ2-1	TRBV6-6
TGCAGTCCTCTCCTTCATGAGCAGTTCTTC	CSPLLHEQFF	NA	once	TRBJ2-1	TRBV20-1
TGCGCCAGCAGCCGATCTAGCGGGGGGAGGGAGACCCAGTACTTC	CASSRSSGGRETQYF	TRBD2	few	TRBJ2-5	TRBV4-1
TGCGCCAGCAGTCGATCCAGCCAAACAACAGATACGCAGTATTTT	CASSRSSQTTDTQYF	NA	NA	TRBJ2-3	TRBV5-1
TGCAGCGTTGAAGGACAGGGGAAGGTTCGCGAGCAGTACTTC	CSVEGQGKVREQYF	TRBD1	NA	TRBJ2-7	TRBV29-1
TGTGCCAGCAGTGCGGGACACGAACCCTACGAGCAGTACTTC	CASSAGHEPYEQYF	NA	NA	TRBJ2-7	TRBV2
TGCGCCAGCAGCCCCTCGGAGGGAGGAGAGACCCAGTACTTC	CASSPSEGGETQYF	NA	NA	TRBJ2-5	TRBV5-1
TGTGCCAGCAGTGAGGCGGGAGGGCCTTTCGAGCAGTACTTC	CASSEAGGPFEQYF	TRBD2	NA	TRBJ2-7	TRBV6-1
TGTGCCAGCAGCCTAGCGGGAGGCCAGTTCTTC	CASSLAGGQFF	TRBD2	NA	TRBJ2-1	TRBV25-1
TGTGCCAGCAGTTTATTTTGGACAGGGGGGAACACTGAAGCTTTCTTT	CASSLFWTGGNTEAFF	TRBD1	NA	TRBJ1-1	TRBV28
TGCGCCAGCAGCTTGGCGCAGGCGGCTGGAAACACCATATATTTT	CASSLAQAAGNTIYF	NA	once	TRBJ1-3	TRBV5-1
TGCGCCAGCAGCCTCTCGTCCGGGACAGGGAGATACGAGCAGTACTTC	CASSLSSGTGRYEQYF	TRBD1	NA	TRBJ2-7	TRBV5-1
TGTGCCAGCAGTTTAGGTGGGGTAGGGTACGAGCAGTACTTC	CASSLGGVGYEQYF	NA	NA	TRBJ2-7	TRBV27
TGTGCCAGCAGTCCCCGGACTAGCGGTACGCAGTATTTT	CASSPRTSGTQYF	TRBD2	NA	TRBJ2-3	TRBV6-5
TGTGCCACCAGTGATTCGGCAGTCTATGGCTACACCTTC	CATSDSAVYGYTF	NA	NA	TRBJ1-2	TRBV24-1
TGTGCCAGCTCACCCCAGAACACCGGGGAGCTGTTTTTT	CASSPQNTGELFF	NA	NA	TRBJ2-2	TRBV18
TGTGCCAGTAAACTCAGCGGGGTCGGCGAGCAGTACTTC	CASKLSGVGEQYF	TRBD2	NA	TRBJ2-7	TRBV19
TGTGCCAGCAGTTTCGACAGGACAGGGAGAACAGATACGCAGTATTTT	CASSFDRTGRTDTQYF	TRBD1	NA	TRBJ2-3	TRBV6-5
TGCGTCAGCAACCGGGACAACCCGAACACTGAAGCTTTCTTT	CVSNRDNPNTEAFF	NA	once	TRBJ1-1	TRBV5-1
TGTGCCAGCAGCCGCGCGACGCGACTAGCGGGACGCCTCTCCTACGAGCAGTACTTC	CASSRATRLAGRLSYEQYF	TRBD2	NA	TRBJ2-7	TRBV14
TGTGCCAGCAGCTTGGGACTAGCAGGTAGCACAGATACGCAGTATTTT	CASSLGLAGSTDTQYF	TRBD2	NA	TRBJ2-3	TRBV5-6
TGTGCCAGTAGTATTAAGACCGGACAGCCGAATCTCTACGAGCAGTACTTC	CASSIKTGQPNLYEQYF	NA	NA	TRBJ2-7	TRBV19
TGTGCCAGTAGTATAGAAAGCGGCTCTGGGGCCAACGTCCTGACTTTC	CASSIESGSGANVLTF	NA	NA	TRBJ2-6	TRBV19
TGCGCCAGCAGCTCGGAGACAGGTTCCTACGAGCAGTACTTC	CASSSETGSYEQYF	NA	NA	TRBJ2-7	TRBV5-1
TGTGCCACCAGTGATACCCGTCAGCTCGGTGGCTACACCTTC	CATSDTRQLGGYTF	NA	NA	TRBJ1-2	TRBV24-1
TGTGCCAGTAGTATGGAAGTGTACAATTCACCCCTCCACTTT	CASSMEVYNSPLHF	NA	NA	TRBJ1-6	TRBV19
TGTGCCAGCAGCTCAATGTTGAGCTCCTACGAGCAGTACTTC	CASSSMLSSYEQYF	NA	once	TRBJ2-7	TRBV7-2
TGCGCCAGCAGCTTGGAATGGGGCGGGATCCACAATGAGCAGTTCTTC	CASSLEWGGIHNEQFF	NA	NA	TRBJ2-1	TRBV5-1
TGTGCCAGCTCACCCCGCCGTGGGCAGCACACAGATACGCAGTATTTT	CASSPRRGQHTDTQYF	NA	once	TRBJ2-3	TRBV18
TGCAGTGCTACCGGACCGACTGAAGCTTTCTTT	CSATGPTEAFF	NA	NA	TRBJ1-1	TRBV20-1
TGTGCCAGCAGCCCCTACTCAGGGGCCCTCTATGGCTACACCTTC	CASSPYSGALYGYTF	NA	NA	TRBJ1-2	TRBV14
TGCAGCGTTGAAGGGGCCGTGAACACTGAAGCTTTCTTT	CSVEGAVNTEAFF	NA	NA	TRBJ1-1	TRBV29-1
TGTGCCAGCAGCCAAGATCAGGGAGCCAAGGAGCAGTTCTTC	CASSQDQGAKEQFF	NA	NA	TRBJ2-1	TRBV4-2
TGTGCCAGCAGCTTCCCAGGGGGGCGTGAAAAACTGTTTTTT	CASSFPGGREKLFF	TRBD1	NA	TRBJ1-4	TRBV5-5
TGTGCCAGCAGCCAAGATCATTGGACTAGCGGGATCACAGATACGCAGTATTTT	CASSQDHWTSGITDTQYF	TRBD2	NA	TRBJ2-3	TRBV14